This passage covers 5 T cell receptor beta chains from one sample sequenced in a study of control samples from healthy donors and cancer patients. The repertoire was sequenced with immunoSEQ multiplex PCR; TCRdb's copy has only in-frame clones and lacks some. Here the sample spans 100,000 or so clones, about 88% being singletons. The specimen sequenced was blood. Receptor source: a woman aged 50 to 60 in good health.

This chain joins TRBV5-1 and TRBJ2-3; D is ambiguous. Trimming pared 6 bases from V and 4 bases from J, leaving 15 bases between. The length of the CDR3 is 14 residues. Germline V gene lookup returns CDR1 SGHRS and CDR2 YFSETQ. The CDR3 DNA reads as TGCGCCAGCAAGGAGTGGGCATCAGCAGATACGCAGTATTTT. Amino acids: CASKEWASADTQYF. Using reference TRBV5-1 and TRBJ2-3 for the parts outside the CDR3, the full variable domain is KAGVTQTPRYLIKTRGQQVTLSCSPISGHRSVSWYQQTPGQGLQFLFEYFSETQRNKGNFPGRFSGRQFSNSRSEMNVSTLELGDSALYLCASKEWASADTQYFGPGTRLTVL.

V usage is TRBV27 and J usage is TRBJ1-5; D may be TRBD1 (6 bases). This CDR3 spans 17 amino acids. Trimming removed 8 bases at V and 0 bases at J, with 20 bases between. The germline V gene encodes CDR1 MNHEY and CDR2 SMNVEV (reference sequence). CDR3 in amino acids: CASAIGGWSYSNQPQHF. The CDR3 DNA reads as TGTGCCAGCGCTATCGGGGGCTGGTCTTATAGCAATCAGCCCCAGCATTTT.

In its sample, this clone was seen a few times. CDR3 nucleotide sequence: TGTGCCAGCGGTACAGGGGGATCTCGGCCCCAGCATTTT. Translating gives CASGTGGSRPQHF. The genes are TRBV28 and TRBJ1-5; TRBD1 matches 8 bases. Looked up from germline, CDR1 is MDHEN and CDR2 is SYDVKM. V shed 8 bases and J 9 bases; nucleotides not matched to a gene: 9. The CDR3 loop spans 13 amino acids.

This clone was seen once. The chain links TRBV28 to TRBJ2-3, with D perhaps TRBD1 (6 bases). There are 14 residues in the CDR3. Germline assignment: CDR1 MDHEN and CDR2 SYDVKM. V lost 7 bases and J 2 bases, leaving 13 bases between the germline ends. CDR3 in DNA: TGTGCCAGCACTGGGACACTACTCACAGATACGCAGTATTTT. Protein product: CASTGTLLTDTQYF.

This clone has a single count. The DNA of the CDR3 is TGTGCCAGCAGTTACTCGAACAGGGCGGATCCCTCACCCCTCCACTTT. This translates into CASSYSNRADPSPLHF. The chain employs TRBV6-5 and TRBJ1-6; D might be TRBD1 (6 bases). The V gene lost 0 bases and the J gene lost 10 bases, with 16 bases spanning the gap. The CDR3 extends over 16 amino acids. Germline lookup yields CDR1 MNHEY and CDR2 SVGAGI.